The 16 T cell receptor beta chains below were found in one sample sequenced in a study of OX40 agonist ivuxolimab in advanced cancers. Assay: immunoSEQ multiplex PCR; the TCRdb copy retains only in-frame clones and omits some. The sample consists of roughly 18,000 clones, about two thirds of them appearing once. The source material was CD4+ or CD8+ T cells sorted from blood, sampled in a trial of the OX40 agonist ivuxolimab. All receptors derive from an adult with an advanced solid tumor such as melanoma, head and neck, liver or kidney cancer.

V usage is TRBV27 and J usage is TRBJ2-3, with 11 bases matching TRBD1. CDR1 and CDR2 from the germline V gene are MNHEY and SMNVEV (reference sequence). Germline trimming cut 5 bases from V and 1 base from J; bases unmatched to any gene: 2. The CDR3 consists of 15 residues. The CDR3 reads CASSMGQGGTDTQYF. Written as DNA, the CDR3 is TGTGCCAGCAGTATGGGACAGGGGGGCACAGATACGCAGTATTTT.

This rearrangement joins TRBV10-3 to TRBJ1-1, with 8 bases fitting TRBD1. Germline assignment: CDR1 ENHRY and CDR2 SYGVKD. CDR3 length: 14 residues. V lost 4 bases, J lost 4 bases, and 5 bases stayed unmatched. CDR3 region: CAISAQGVGTEAFF. The CDR3 coding sequence is TGTGCCATCAGTGCACAGGGGGTCGGCACTGAAGCTTTCTTT.

V is TRBV15 and J is TRBJ2-6; no clear D gene. The CDR3 runs 14 residues. Trimming took off 3 bases at V and 0 bases at J, with 3 bases between the two ends. Germline V lookup: CDR1 LNHNV, CDR2 YYDKDF (reference sequence). CDR3 nucleotides: TGTGCCACCAGCAGGAGCTCTGGGGCCAACGTCCTGACTTTC. This codes for CATSRSSGANVLTF. Filled out from reference TRBV15 and TRBJ2-6, the complete variable domain reads DAMVIQNPRYQVTQFGKPVTLSCSQTLNHNVMYWYQQKSSQAPKLLFHYYDKDFNNEADTPDNFQSRRPNTSFCFLDIRSPGLGDTAMYLCATSRSSGANVLTFGAGSRLTVL.

The V call is TRBV11-2, the J call TRBJ2-3; 8 bases line up with TRBD2. Germline CDR1 reads SGHAT; CDR2 reads FQNNGV. This CDR3 is built from 17 residues. V trimming: 2 bases; J trimming: 1 base; junction bases outside the gene matches: 8. The CDR3 coding sequence is TGTGCCAGCAGCTTATCTTACGGGAGGGCGGGCACAGATACGCAGTATTTT. Translated: CASSLSYGRAGTDTQYF.

The chain is built from TRBV5-4 and TRBJ2-7, with 7 bases that match TRBD1. V shed 4 bases, J shed 7 bases, and the junction held 2 bases outside the gene matches. Germline CDR1 and CDR2: SGHNT and YYREEE (reference sequence). The CDR3 is 11 residues long. CDR3 DNA sequence: TGTGCCAGCAGCACGGGACAGGAGCAGTACTTC. It encodes CASSTGQEQYF.

The rearrangement joins TRBV6-5 to TRBJ1-1; tentatively, D is TRBD1 (5 bases). Trimming cost V 10 bases and J 6 bases, with 21 bases left between them. Looked up from germline, CDR1 is MNHEY and CDR2 is SVGAGI. The CDR3 totals 14 residues. The CDR3 DNA is TGTGCCACCCGGGGCTTACTAGAGAGGGCTGAAGCTTTCTTT. Residues: CATRGLLERAEAFF.

This clone has only a few counts. The rearrangement uses TRBV27 and TRBJ1-5; TRBD1 aligns across 8 bases. This CDR3 is 15 amino acids long. Trimming removed 5 bases from V and 6 bases from J; junction bases left unmatched: 9. Germline values: CDR1 MNHEY, CDR2 SMNVEV (reference sequence). The CDR3 DNA sequence: TGTGCCAGCAGTACCACGGACAGGGAGGGTCAGCCCCAGCATTTT. Protein: CASSTTDREGQPQHF.

The J gene is TRBJ2-7, the V gene TRBV6-1; 10 bases fit TRBD2. The CDR3 spans 14 residues. Germline V lookup: CDR1 MNHNS, CDR2 SASEGT. Losses at the gene ends were 10 bases for V and 1 base for J; bases not matched to a gene: 7. The CDR3 nucleotides are TGTGCCACCAAGAAGCGGGAGGGATCCTACGAGCAGTACTTC. Translating it yields CATKKREGSYEQYF.

CDR3 nucleotides: TGCAGCGTTGAAAAGGTTAAGGTCGCAGGTACGCAGTATTTT. Its translation is CSVEKVKVAGTQYF. V is TRBV29-1 and J is TRBJ2-3; D is undetermined. V was shortened by 2 bases and J by 8 bases, with 17 bases between the two germline ends. The CDR3 sequence is 14 residues long. Germline V gene data show CDR1 as SQVTM and CDR2 as ANQGSEA.

By proportion, this clone is medium-sized. The rearrangement joins TRBV19 to TRBJ2-7, with D hard to call. The CDR3 contains 14 residues. Germline CDR1 LNHDA, CDR2 SQIVND (reference sequence). Trimming took off 5 bases at V and 5 bases at J, with 16 bases between the two ends. DNA of the CDR3: TGTGCCAGTAGTGTGGGCTCCGGAAGCCACGAGCAGTACTTC. Encoded protein: CASSVGSGSHEQYF.

The chain combines TRBV5-1 with TRBJ2-7; D remains unclear. The CDR3 covers 15 residues. V was cut by 0 bases and J by 2 bases, with 12 bases left in between. CDR1 and CDR2 (germline): SGHRS, YFSETQ. The CDR3 sequence: CASSLDVAYTYEQYF. CDR3 sequence (DNA): TGCGCCAGCAGCTTGGATGTGGCATATACCTACGAGCAGTACTTC.

This clone was seen a few times. The chain employs TRBV7-2 and TRBJ2-5, with D unclear. Trimming removed 5 bases at V and 4 bases at J, with 17 bases between. The CDR3 loop spans 15 amino acids. The germline gives CDR1 SGHTA, CDR2 FQGNSA. CDR3 residues: CASSVARPKGETQYF. The CDR3 DNA is TGTGCCAGCAGCGTCGCGCGACCAAAGGGAGAGACCCAGTACTTC.

The V gene is TRBV5-1, the J gene TRBJ1-5; 7 bases align to TRBD1. The germline V gene has CDR1 SGHRS and CDR2 YFSETQ. The length of the CDR3 is 16 residues. V was clipped by 0 bases and J by 0 bases; unmatched bases: 3. The CDR3 DNA is TGCGCCAGCAGCTTGGACGGGACAGCTAGCAATCAGCCCCAGCATTTT. Translation gives CASSLDGTASNQPQHF.

The chain recombines TRBV5-4 with TRBJ2-5; 13 bases line up with TRBD2. The CDR3 sequence is 18 residues long. The germline CDR1 and CDR2 sequences are SGHNT and YYREEE (reference sequence). V trimming: 2 bases; J trimming: 5 bases; junction bases outside the gene matches: 12. The chain's CDR3 is CASSLPTSGRSGSETQYF. The DNA of the CDR3 is TGTGCCAGCAGCTTACCGACTAGCGGGAGGTCCGGGTCGGAGACCCAGTACTTC.

The rearrangement links TRBV10-1 to TRBJ2-5, with TRBD1 as a possible D gene (6 bases). V dropped 6 bases and J dropped 2 bases, with 16 bases sitting between them. The CDR3 spans 15 residues. The V gene's germline CDR1 is WNHNN and CDR2 SYGVQD (reference sequence). The CDR3 protein is CASSRDISSQETQYF. In DNA, the CDR3 is TGCGCCAGCAGCCGGGACATTAGTAGTCAAGAGACCCAGTACTTC.

The genes are TRBV11-2 and TRBJ2-1; the D gene is possibly TRBD1 (5 bases). The germline V gene has CDR1 SGHAT and CDR2 FQNNGV. V shed 5 bases and J shed 14 bases, with 16 bases lying between them. The CDR3 contains 12 residues. Here the CDR3 DNA reads TGTGCCAGCAGCCTAGGGGCCCATGGGGAGTTCTTC. As protein: CASSLGAHGEFF.